This T cell receptor beta chain was obtained from a study of CD8+CD57+ T cells in acquired aplastic anemia. Genomic DNA served as template for TCR beta VDJ and CDR3 profiling. TCRdb reprocessed the reads with MiXCR, giving one entry per CDR3 protein. The table includes about 170,000 distinct CDR3 sequences, 40% to 50% detected once. Patients chosen for sequencing had CD8+CD57+ cells that had expanded, as shown by flow cytometry. This CDR3 comprises 13 residues. The V gene's germline CDR1 is SNHLY and CDR2 FYNNEI. Trimming cost V 5 bases and J 4 bases, with 10 bases left between them. The TCR originated in a human donor with aplastic anemia. The gene calls are TRBV2 and TRBJ2-3; D is unresolved. Sequenced sample: sorted CD4+, CD8+, or CD8+CD57+ T cells (not recorded which) from PBMCs. DNA of the CDR3: TGTGCCAGCAGTTATAACAAGGCAGATACGCAGTATTTT. Residues: CASSYNKADTQYF.